The clone carrying this T cell receptor beta chain appeared a few times. Its target is not known. The data were obtained in a study of cytomegalovirus exposure and HLA in healthy donors. Study results and caveats: Prior analysis indicated that the majority of TCR beta V segments exhibited productivity approximately 87% or approximately 30% of the time. There were 150 to 200 TCR beta chains listed as cytomegalovirus-associated. Exclusion applied to some V segments, including TRBV6-2 and TRBV6-3, as they were indistinguishable.

Primers for the PCR totalled 60 Vbeta and 13 Jbeta. Assay: immunoSEQ multiplex PCR; the TCRdb copy retains only in-frame clones and omits some. The sample lists approximately 100,000 clones; 60% to 75% were seen once. The study sampled nominally healthy donors, though unrecorded immune exposures were likely. V lost 6 bases to trimming and J lost 4 bases; unmatched junction nucleotides: 5. The CDR3 consists of 15 residues. Germline V gene data show CDR1 as MNHEY and CDR2 as SMNVEV (reference sequence). Source material: PBMCs. The TCR was taken from a male donor in good health and CMV-seropositive. The chain links TRBV27 to TRBJ2-2; 10 positions match TRBD1. CDR3 amino acids: CASSTGQGITGELFF. CDR3 DNA sequence: TGTGCCAGCAGCACGGGACAGGGGATCACCGGGGAGCTGTTTTTT.